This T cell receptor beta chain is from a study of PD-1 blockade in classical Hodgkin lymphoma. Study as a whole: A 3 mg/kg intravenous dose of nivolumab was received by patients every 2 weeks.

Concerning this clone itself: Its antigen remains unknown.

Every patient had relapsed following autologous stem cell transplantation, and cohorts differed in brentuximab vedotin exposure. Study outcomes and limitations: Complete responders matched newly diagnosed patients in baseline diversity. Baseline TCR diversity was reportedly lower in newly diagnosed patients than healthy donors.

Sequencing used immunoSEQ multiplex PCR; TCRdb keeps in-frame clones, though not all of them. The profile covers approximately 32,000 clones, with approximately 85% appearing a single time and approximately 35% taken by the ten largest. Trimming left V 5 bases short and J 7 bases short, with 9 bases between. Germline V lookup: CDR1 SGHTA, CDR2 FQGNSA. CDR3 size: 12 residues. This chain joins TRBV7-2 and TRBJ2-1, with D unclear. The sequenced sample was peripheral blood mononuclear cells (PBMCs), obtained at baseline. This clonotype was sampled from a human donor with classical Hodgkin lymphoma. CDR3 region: CASSPFGNEQFF. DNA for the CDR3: TGTGCCAGCAGCCCTTTCGGGAATGAGCAGTTCTTC.